The subject of this entry is one TCR beta chain. The antigen remains unidentified. Per the germline V gene, CDR1 is DFQATT and CDR2 is SNEGSKA (reference sequence). The CDR3 length is 11 residues. This specimen belongs to a study of cytomegalovirus exposure and HLA in healthy donors. Whole-study results and caveats: Reports credit the classifier with highly specific, highly sensitive diagnosis of cytomegalovirus status. The study flagged approximately 180 TCR beta chains as cytomegalovirus-associated. Subsequent analysis showed first-cohort TCR clusters tending to co-occur in 120 validation repertoires.

Sequenced by immunoSEQ multiplex PCR; TCRdb stores in-frame clones only, minus some. The data contain around 150,000 clones, over 85% of them singletons. The gene calls are TRBV20-1 and TRBJ1-1, with 11 bases identical to TRBD1. Material: PBMCs. This sequence was found in a young woman in good health and CMV-seropositive. CDR3: CSGTGGTEAFF. The DNA for the CDR3 is TGCAGCGGGACAGGGGGCACTGAAGCTTTCTTT.